Following are 15 T cell receptor beta chains from one sample sequenced in a study of breast tumors, draining lymph nodes, adjacent tissues. Samples came from axillary lymph nodes draining the breast cancer. TCRdb re-called the multiplex PCR reads with MiXCR, one entry per CDR3 protein. This table holds roughly 220,000 distinct CDR3 sequences, 30% to 35% found once. The material sequenced was axillary lymph node tissue. The receptor source for this set is a female donor with breast cancer. Some clones in this sample may be carry-over from other donors' samples.

This clonotype has only one observation. Since the CDR3 does not end with the conserved phenylalanine or tryptophan, this likely comes from a read error. This chain uses TRBV25-1 with TRBJ2-5; TRBD1 matches at 8 bases. Trimming removed 2 bases from V and 4 bases from J; junction bases left unmatched: 6. The CDR3 covers 15 residues. CDR1 and CDR2 from the germline V gene are MGHDK and SYGVNS. The CDR3 reads CASSEGAGGSETQYL. CDR3 coding DNA: TGTGCCAGCAGTGAAGGTGCAGGGGGCTCAGAGACCCAGTACCTC.

V usage is TRBV10-3 and J usage is TRBJ1-1; TRBD1 aligns across 7 bases. The CDR3 covers 14 residues. Germline trimming cut 4 bases from V and 4 bases from J; bases unmatched to any gene: 6. Germline assignment: CDR1 ENHRY and CDR2 SYGVKD. DNA for the CDR3: TGTGCCATCAGTGGGAACAGGGGAGGCACTGAAGCTTTCTTT. It codes for CAISGNRGGTEAFF.

This clonotype was seen a few times. Since a much larger clone is just one base distant, this may be a read error. The chain carries TRBV20-1 and TRBJ2-7, with 7 bases fitting TRBD2. The CDR3 totals 14 residues. In germline, CDR1 is DFQATT, CDR2 SNEGSKA (reference sequence). CDR3 nucleotides: TGCAGTGCGGGCGGGCGGGGGTACTCCTCCGAGCAGTACTTC. Translating it yields CSAGGRGYSSEQYF.

There are many counts of this clonotype. A read error is possible here, since a much larger clone lies one base away. This rearrangement joins TRBV20-1 to TRBJ2-5; the match to TRBD2 covers 12 bases. V lost 6 bases to trimming and J lost 3 bases; unmatched junction nucleotides: 11. Germline CDR1 and CDR2: DFQATT and SNEGSKA (reference sequence). The CDR3 has 16 amino acids. This CDR3 is CSANARTSGTKETQYF. For the CDR3, the DNA is TGCAGTGCAAACGCTAGGACTAGCGGGACTAAAGAGACCCAGTACTTC.

The table lists this clonotype with many counts. J is TRBJ2-1 and V is TRBV7-2; possibly TRBD2 for D (6 bases). Trimming shortened V by 0 bases and J by 6 bases, and 15 bases separated the two germline ends. CDR3 length equals 16 residues. CDR1 is SGHTA and CDR2 is FQGNSA in the germline V gene. CDR3 nucleotides: TGTGCCAGCAGCTTAGCGCGAGGGACTTTCTTCAATGAGCAGTTCTTC. This codes for CASSLARGTFFNEQFF.

There are many counts of this clonotype. The chain employs TRBV20-1 and TRBJ1-2; D is uncertain. CDR3 length: 11 residues. The germline V gene encodes CDR1 DFQATT and CDR2 SNEGSKA (reference sequence). V was trimmed by 5 bases and J by 6 bases, leaving 10 bases between them. The CDR3 bases are TGCAGTGCTGAGAGAGGAAATGGCTACACCTTC. It encodes CSAERGNGYTF.

This sequence joins TRBV2 and TRBJ2-4; TRBD2 might be the D (5 bases). CDR3 length equals 14 residues. From germline, CDR1 is SNHLY and CDR2 FYNNEI. The ends were cut back, 6 bases at V and 0 bases at J, with 9 bases in the middle. The CDR3 loop is CASRAELAKNIQYF. The CDR3 DNA reads as TGTGCCAGCAGAGCGGAACTAGCCAAAAACATTCAGTACTTC.

V gene TRBV5-1 combines with J gene TRBJ1-6; D might be TRBD1 (5 bases). Germline V gene lookup returns CDR1 SGHRS and CDR2 YFSETQ. This CDR3 is 17 amino acids long. V shed 0 bases and J shed 3 bases, with 13 bases lying between them. The CDR3 DNA follows: TGCGCCAGCAGCTTGGCTAGCGGGGGATTCTATAATTCACCCCTCCACTTT. This codes for CASSLASGGFYNSPLHF.

There are many counts of this clonotype. The chain carries TRBV5-1 and TRBJ2-1; D uncertain. The length of the CDR3 is 15 residues. Trimming left V 6 bases short and J 0 bases short, with 13 bases between. The germline gives CDR1 SGHRS, CDR2 YFSETQ. The CDR3 DNA follows: TGCGCCAGCATCCTCGTGCCGGGCTCCTACAATGAGCAGTTCTTC. This codes for CASILVPGSYNEQFF.

The rearrangement links TRBV9 to TRBJ1-6; no clear D. V lost 0 bases to trimming and J lost 10 bases, with 11 bases between them. The CDR3 spans 14 residues. Per germline, CDR1 SGDLS and CDR2 YYNGEE. The CDR3 protein is CASSVEQSASPLHF. Here the CDR3 DNA reads TGTGCCAGCAGCGTAGAGCAGTCCGCCTCACCCCTCCACTTT.

This clonotype has at least ten counts. The chain is built from TRBV7-2 and TRBJ2-1, with D unresolved. The CDR3 length is 14 residues. Germline-derived CDR1 and CDR2 are SGHTA and FQGNSA. Trimming stripped 5 bases from V and 8 bases from J, with 16 bases between. This chain's CDR3 is CASSPSVALHEQFF. CDR3 nucleotide sequence: TGTGCCAGCAGCCCGAGTGTGGCGTTACATGAGCAGTTCTTC.

Points on this clonotype: A much larger clonotype is one base distant, so this may be a read error. V gene TRBV11-2 combines with J gene TRBJ2-3; 15 nucleotides line up with TRBD2. The CDR3 consists of 18 residues. Unmatched junction bases numbered 3, after V lost 2 bases and J lost 0 bases. Germline V lookup: CDR1 SGHAT, CDR2 FQNNGV. CDR3 sequence reads: CASSLRTSGGGSTDTQYF. For the CDR3, the DNA is TGTGCCAGCAGCTTAAGGACTAGCGGGGGGGGGAGCACAGATACGCAGTATTTT.

As concerns this clonotype: A much larger clone sits a single nucleotide away, making a read error possible. The chain carries TRBV19 and TRBJ1-4; D gene ambiguous. This CDR3 contains 13 residues. Germline CDR1 LNHDA, CDR2 SQIVND (reference sequence). V lost 8 bases and J 7 bases, leaving 14 bases between the germline ends. As DNA, the CDR3 is TGTGCCAGTGGTAGAGCCCGAGGTGAAAAACTGTTTTTT. Encoded protein: CASGRARGEKLFF.

The CDR3 here is CASNPGRRGRLALGGELFF. The CDR3 DNA reads TGTGCCAGTAACCCGGGACGCAGGGGGCGACTAGCGTTAGGCGGGGAGCTGTTTTTT. The chain has TRBV19 and TRBJ2-2; perhaps D is TRBD1 or TRBD2 (8 bases each). The V end lost 7 bases, the J end lost 7 bases, and 31 bases lay between the germline ends. The CDR3 contains 19 residues. Looked up from germline, CDR1 is LNHDA and CDR2 is SQIVND (reference sequence).

Ten or more counts support this clonotype. The genes are TRBV5-1 and TRBJ2-1, with 15 bases that match TRBD2. The J segment lost 10 bases and the V segment lost 4 bases, leaving 6 bases of the junction unmatched. There are 15 residues in the CDR3. The germline V gene has CDR1 SGHRS and CDR2 YFSETQ. The CDR3 nucleotides read TGCGCCAGCAGCGAGGGACTAGCGGGGGGAAGGGAGCAGTTCTTC. This encodes CASSEGLAGGREQFF.